The 23 T cell receptor beta chains reported below all come from one sample, sequenced in a study of beta chain features in type 1 diabetes. Expressed TCRB transcripts were sequenced because the entire RNA isolate underwent reverse transcription. Data came from immunoSEQ multiplex PCR; TCRdb stores just in-frame clones and leaves some out. In the table there are 300,000 to 450,000 clones, roughly 12% of which are singletons. Source material: naive CD4+ T cells from blood. These receptors were collected from a young man in good health.

This clone was observed a handful of times. The rearrangement links TRBV18 to TRBJ2-3; 8 bases match TRBD1. This CDR3 has 18 residues. Looked up from germline, CDR1 is KGHSH and CDR2 is LQKENI. The V and J ends lost 0 bases and 3 bases, in that order; junction bases with no gene match: 11. The CDR3 protein is CASSPPRGGQGRTDTQYF. The CDR3 DNA reads as TGTGCCAGCTCACCACCGAGAGGCGGACAGGGAAGGACAGATACGCAGTATTTT.

The chain carries TRBV6-5 and TRBJ2-7; 7 bases are shared with TRBD2. The ends lost 5 bases at V and 2 bases at J; junction bases unmatched: 9. CDR1 and CDR2 from the germline V gene are MNHEY and SVGAGI. CDR3 length: 15 amino acids. The CDR3 region has the DNA TGTGCCAGCAGTCGGACCAGCGGGGAGCCCTACGAGCAGTACTTC. Amino acids: CASSRTSGEPYEQYF.

This clone has more than one count but fewer than ten. This chain links TRBV5-1 with TRBJ1-2, with TRBD1 as a possible D gene (5 bases). The CDR3 extends over 13 amino acids. Germline loops: CDR1 SGHRS, CDR2 YFSETQ. V dropped 1 base and J dropped 6 bases, with 10 bases sitting between them. CDR3 DNA sequence: TGCGCCAGCAGCTTGCAGGACAAGGATGGCTACACCTTC. Translation: CASSLQDKDGYTF.

This clone was counted only a few times. V gene TRBV9 combines with J gene TRBJ2-7; 12 bases agree with TRBD2. The junction had 5 bases not matched to a gene; V was cut back by 0 bases and J by 7 bases. The CDR3 runs to 15 residues. Germline V gene lookup returns CDR1 SGDLS and CDR2 YYNGEE. The CDR3 protein is CASSVGLAGAGEQYF. In nucleotides, the CDR3 is TGTGCCAGCAGCGTAGGACTAGCGGGGGCGGGGGAGCAGTACTTC.

This clone has more than one count but fewer than ten. V and J are TRBV7-3 and TRBJ1-1; a weak D match, TRBD1 (6 bases). Per the germline V gene, CDR1 is SGHTA and CDR2 is FQGTGA. The CDR3 spans 13 residues. V lost 5 bases and J 4 bases, leaving 11 bases between the germline ends. The CDR3 spells CASSAQGTTEAFF. CDR3 bases: TGTGCCAGCAGCGCACAGGGTACCACTGAAGCTTTCTTT.

The chain joins TRBV7-2 to TRBJ1-2; 8 bases line up with TRBD1. Germline CDR1 reads SGHTA; CDR2 reads FQGNSA. Trimming cost V 5 bases and J 7 bases; bases outside gene matches: 15. This CDR3 has 16 residues. The CDR3 DNA follows: TGTGCCAGCAGCCCCAGGATCGGACAGGGAGAGGGTGGCTACACCTTC. Translating it yields CASSPRIGQGEGGYTF.

The chain recombines TRBV5-1 with TRBJ2-1, with 12 bases aligning to TRBD2. CDR3 length equals 15 residues. Germline V gives CDR1 SGHRS, CDR2 YFSETQ. V was clipped by 4 bases and J by 4 bases; unmatched bases: 3. CDR3 protein: CASSPGLAGYNEQFF. The CDR3 region has the DNA TGCGCCAGCAGCCCTGGACTAGCGGGATACAATGAGCAGTTCTTC.

The chain couples TRBV18 to TRBJ1-2; D is undetermined. Trimming took 1 base from V and 2 from J, leaving 11 bases between them. This CDR3 spans 15 amino acids. Looked up from germline, CDR1 is KGHSH and CDR2 is LQKENI. DNA for the CDR3: TGTGCCAGCTCACCACGGGAGAACACCAACTATGGCTACACCTTC. It is translated as CASSPRENTNYGYTF.

This clone has only a few counts. The genes are TRBV4-3 and TRBJ2-5, with no clear D. The CDR3 totals 11 residues. The V end was cut by 3 bases, the J end by 4 bases, with 3 bases between. Germline loops: CDR1 LGHNA, CDR2 YSLEER. CDR3 sequence: CASSHGETQYF. In DNA, the CDR3 is TGCGCCAGCAGCCACGGAGAGACCCAGTACTTC.

This clone was recorded a few times. The J gene is TRBJ2-1, the V gene TRBV2; D unresolved. V dropped 3 bases and J dropped 3 bases, with 9 bases sitting between them. CDR3 size: 14 residues. Germline V lookup: CDR1 SNHLY, CDR2 FYNNEI. The CDR3 sequence is CASSDPGLYNEQFF. The CDR3 bases are TGTGCCAGCAGTGACCCAGGCCTCTACAATGAGCAGTTCTTC.

This clone was seen a handful of times. The V gene is TRBV7-2, the J gene TRBJ2-7, with D possibly matching TRBD1 (7 bases). CDR3 length equals 16 residues. The V and J ends lost 5 bases and 3 bases respectively, with 20 bases between them. From germline, CDR1 is SGHTA and CDR2 FQGNSA. The CDR3 here is CASSASRAGGLYEQYF. In nucleotides, the CDR3 is TGTGCCAGCAGCGCATCCAGGGCAGGGGGACTCTACGAGCAGTACTTC.

The rearrangement links TRBV5-1 to TRBJ2-5; 9 bases align to TRBD2. The DNA end is a closer match to TRBJ2-7, so the J assignment may be wrong. This CDR3 spans 16 amino acids. Germline V CDR1 and CDR2: SGHRS, YFSETQ. The CDR3 bases are TGCGCCAGCAGTGTTAGCGGGGGCAACGCACGCGACGAGCAGTACTTC. This encodes CASSVSGGNARDEQYF.

This clone was seen a handful of times. The CDR3 region is CASSPGTSGRRSTDTQYF. The DNA for the CDR3 is TGTGCCAGCAGCCCCGGGACTAGCGGGAGGCGGTCAACAGATACGCAGTATTTT. The chain recombines TRBV7-3 with TRBJ2-3; 15 positions agree with TRBD2. The CDR3 is made up of 18 amino acids. CDR1 and CDR2 from the germline V gene are SGHTA and FQGTGA. The V segment lost 5 bases and the J segment 3 bases; nucleotides outside the gene matches: 9.

The chain couples TRBV7-2 to TRBJ2-5; tentatively, D is TRBD2 (5 bases). Per germline, CDR1 SGHTA and CDR2 FQGNSA. The CDR3 runs to 15 residues. The ends were cut back, 2 bases at V and 2 bases at J, with 12 bases in the middle. CDR3 in DNA: TGTGCCAGCAGCTTAAGACCTGCGGGTCAAGAGACCCAGTACTTC. This sequence encodes CASSLRPAGQETQYF.

This clone was observed a few times. J is TRBJ2-2 and V is TRBV6-6; 8 bases align to TRBD1. The germline gives CDR1 MNHNY, CDR2 SVGAGI (reference sequence). Losses at the gene ends were 4 bases for V and 7 bases for J; bases not matched to a gene: 11. CDR3 size: 16 residues. The CDR3 here is CASSSSRGRLGGELFF. CDR3 sequence (DNA): TGTGCCAGCAGTTCGTCCAGGGGGCGTTTAGGCGGGGAGCTGTTTTTT.

This clone turned up a few times. The CDR3 nucleotides read TGTGCCAGCAGCCTAGGGGGCGCTGGGGCCAACGTCCTGACTTTC. Residues: CASSLGGAGANVLTF. The chain employs TRBV7-6 and TRBJ2-6, with TRBD1 identical over 7 bases. Per germline, CDR1 SGHVS and CDR2 FNYEAQ. The CDR3 consists of 15 residues. Losses at the gene ends were 5 bases for V and 2 bases for J; bases not matched to a gene: 3.

The chain combines TRBV6-5 with TRBJ1-4; D is unclear. The CDR3 contains 14 residues. Germline values: CDR1 MNHEY, CDR2 SVGAGI. Trimming shortened V by 5 bases and J by 7 bases, and 14 bases separated the two germline ends. The CDR3 here is CASSVDTSSEKLFF. The CDR3 region has the DNA TGTGCCAGCAGTGTCGACACTTCCAGTGAAAAACTGTTTTTT.

This clone was counted a few times. The chain recombines TRBV28 with TRBJ1-1; a possible D gene is TRBD1 (5 bases). In germline, CDR1 is MDHEN, CDR2 SYDVKM. This CDR3 region has 15 residues. The ends were cut back, 4 bases at V and 0 bases at J, with 12 bases in the middle. The CDR3 loop is CASSSLDRLNTEAFF. DNA for the CDR3: TGTGCCAGCAGTTCACTCGACAGATTGAACACTGAAGCTTTCTTT.

In regard to this clone: Germline is not matched at one junction end, which may reflect a read error. The chain combines TRBV2 with TRBJ2-7; D is perhaps TRBD1 (6 bases). Germline V gene sequence: CDR1 SNHLY, CDR2 FYNNEI. The CDR3 extends over 13 amino acids. The CDR3 nucleotides read TGTGCCAGCAGTGAAGGCCCTGGGCAGGGGAACAACTTC. Protein sequence: CASSEGPGQGNNF.

This chain links TRBV11-3 with TRBJ2-1; tentatively, D is TRBD2 (5 bases). V dropped 2 bases and J dropped 9 bases, with 17 bases sitting between them. From germline, CDR1 is SGHNT and CDR2 YENEEA. The CDR3 is 15 amino acids. Here the CDR3 reads CASSLKPGNIGEQFF. Here the CDR3 DNA reads TGTGCCAGCAGCTTAAAGCCCGGGAATATTGGTGAGCAGTTCTTC.

This clone showed up just a few times. The V gene is TRBV30, the J gene TRBJ1-4, with 7 bases that match TRBD1. J was trimmed by 4 bases and V by 1 base; bases with no gene match: 9. The CDR3 loop spans 16 amino acids. Looked up from germline, CDR1 is GTSNPN and CDR2 is SVGIG (reference sequence). CDR3 DNA sequence: TGTGCCTGGAGTGCCTCCATGACAGGGTTTAATGAAAAACTGTTTTTT. Translating it yields CAWSASMTGFNEKLFF.

The genes are TRBV28 and TRBJ1-1; 7 nucleotides line up with TRBD1. V lost 3 bases and J lost 0; bases outside the gene matches: 7. The CDR3 has 16 residues. Looked up from germline, CDR1 is MDHEN and CDR2 is SYDVKM. The CDR3 region is CASSFVTGTVNTEAFF. The CDR3 DNA reads as TGTGCCAGCAGTTTTGTGACAGGGACCGTGAACACTGAAGCTTTCTTT.

This clone was counted between two and nine times. The same CDR3 can be traced to other DNA sequences in this sample. The chain couples TRBV30 to TRBJ1-3; 7 bases align to TRBD1. CDR1 and CDR2 (germline): GTSNPN, SVGIG (reference sequence). CDR3 length: 13 residues. Unmatched junction bases numbered 4, after V lost 1 base and J lost 7 bases. This CDR3 reads CAWSAGGGNTIYF. CDR3 sequence (DNA): TGTGCCTGGAGTGCAGGGGGTGGGAACACCATATATTTT.